Below are 20 T cell receptor beta chains sequenced from a single sample in a study of cytotoxic CD8 clonotypes in ibrutinib-treated CLL. Sequencing used immunoSEQ multiplex PCR; TCRdb keeps in-frame clones, though not all of them. There are tens of thousands of clones in the sample; roughly 50% occur only once, and 30% to 35% lies in the top ten. The sequenced sample was PBMCs, obtained after 12 months of ibrutinib treatment. The source of these receptors is a human donor with chronic lymphocytic leukemia.

By sample share, this clone is medium-sized (0.01 to 0.1%). V usage is TRBV6-6 and J usage is TRBJ1-5; D not resolved. This CDR3 comprises 15 residues. The V end lost 0 bases, the J end lost 1 base, and 7 bases lay between the germline ends. Germline V gene sequence: CDR1 MNHNY, CDR2 SVGAGI (reference sequence). The CDR3 sequence: CASSYSLGSNQPQHF. CDR3 bases: TGTGCCAGCAGTTACTCGTTAGGGAGCAATCAGCCCCAGCATTTT.

This clone was found a few times. This chain connects TRBV11-2 to TRBJ2-5; the D gene is possibly TRBD2 (6 bases). Germline V gene sequence: CDR1 SGHAT, CDR2 FQNNGV. The V end was cut by 4 bases, the J end by 5 bases, with 14 bases between. The CDR3 runs 14 residues. The CDR3 reads CASSSRRARETQYF. The CDR3 region has the DNA TGTGCCAGCAGCTCTCGGAGGGCTAGGGAGACCCAGTACTTC.

This clone occurred many times. J is TRBJ2-7 and V is TRBV7-9; either TRBD1 or TRBD2 may supply D (5 bases each). CDR3 length equals 13 residues. Germline V gene lookup returns CDR1 SEHNR and CDR2 FQNEAQ (reference sequence). V was clipped by 4 bases and J by 5 bases, with 12 bases between them. The CDR3 loop is CASSSGTVHEQYF. CDR3 sequence (DNA): TGTGCCAGCAGCTCCGGGACGGTCCACGAGCAGTACTTC.

CDR3 protein: CASSLAGQGGGNTIYF. CDR3 bases: TGCGCCAGCAGCTTGGCCGGACAGGGTGGAGGAAACACCATATATTTT. The rearrangement uses TRBV5-1 and TRBJ1-3; 8 bases line up with TRBD1. Germline values: CDR1 SGHRS, CDR2 YFSETQ. Losses at the gene ends were 0 bases for V and 4 bases for J; bases not matched to a gene: 6. The CDR3 runs to 16 residues.

The chain has TRBV27 and TRBJ2-1; TRBD1 is a possible D gene (6 bases). This CDR3 region has 13 residues. The germline gives CDR1 MNHEY, CDR2 SMNVEV (reference sequence). The ends were cut back, 5 bases at V and 14 bases at J, with 19 bases in the middle. The CDR3 coding sequence is TGTGCCAGCAGTAAGCCACAGGGCTTTGAAAAGTTCTTC. It translates to CASSKPQGFEKFF.

This clone was found many times. The chain links TRBV7-6 to TRBJ2-3, with D possibly being TRBD1 (6 bases). The V end was cut by 6 bases, the J end by 5 bases, with 21 bases between. The CDR3 runs to 16 residues. In germline, CDR1 is SGHVS, CDR2 FNYEAQ. The CDR3 sequence: CASSSNGGPRGDTQYF. The CDR3 region has the DNA TGTGCCAGCAGTTCTAACGGCGGGCCCAGGGGAGATACGCAGTATTTT.

This clone was detected ten times or more. The V call is TRBV6-6, the J call TRBJ2-3; D is possibly TRBD1 (7 bases). The V and J ends lost 5 bases and 8 bases respectively, with 14 bases between them. Per the germline V gene, CDR1 is MNHNY and CDR2 is SVGAGI (reference sequence). CDR3 length equals 13 residues. The CDR3 region is CASSTGDRATQYF. Here the CDR3 DNA reads TGTGCCAGCAGTACGGGAGACAGGGCTACGCAGTATTTT.

The J gene is TRBJ2-7, the V gene TRBV5-1; tentatively, D is TRBD2 (5 bases). Germline V gene data show CDR1 as SGHRS and CDR2 as YFSETQ. This CDR3 is built from 14 residues. V shed 0 bases and J shed 3 bases, with 10 bases lying between them. The CDR3 here is CASSLDGMDYEQYF. CDR3 bases: TGCGCCAGCAGCTTGGACGGGATGGACTACGAGCAGTACTTC.

The V and J genes are TRBV28 and TRBJ1-2; possibly TRBD1 for D (5 bases). Germline V gene lookup returns CDR1 MDHEN and CDR2 SYDVKM. The ends were cut back, 7 bases at V and 4 bases at J, with 16 bases in the middle. This CDR3 has 14 amino acids. This CDR3 reads CASTRASPLYGYTF. CDR3 coding DNA: TGTGCCAGCACCAGGGCCTCCCCTCTCTATGGCTACACCTTC.

The chain carries TRBV5-6 and TRBJ1-6, with a weak D call TRBD1 (6 bases). V was shortened by 0 bases and J by 0 bases, with 13 bases between the two germline ends. This CDR3 is 18 amino acids long. Germline CDR1 reads SGHDT; CDR2 reads YYEEEE. The CDR3 sequence: CASSLESRGSSYNSPLHF. The CDR3 nucleotides are TGTGCCAGCAGCTTGGAATCCAGGGGAAGCTCCTATAATTCACCCCTCCACTTT.

This sequence joins TRBV9 and TRBJ2-5; perhaps TRBD2 as D (5 bases). CDR1 is SGDLS, CDR2 YYNGEE, per germline. V was clipped by 4 bases and J by 4 bases, with 17 bases between them. The CDR3 runs 15 residues. CDR3 loop: CASSPMPLAGETQYF. The CDR3 coding sequence is TGTGCCAGCAGCCCTATGCCCTTGGCGGGAGAGACCCAGTACTTC.

In its sample, this clone was seen once. V gene TRBV28 combines with J gene TRBJ2-7, with TRBD1 as a possible D gene (6 bases). Germline-derived CDR1 and CDR2 are MDHEN and SYDVKM. There are 13 residues in the CDR3. The V end lost 6 bases, the J end lost 7 bases, and 16 bases lay between the germline ends. The DNA for the CDR3 is TGTGCCAGCAGCCTTCCCCGGGACAAGGAGCAGTACTTC. Encoded protein: CASSLPRDKEQYF.

The V and J genes are TRBV2 and TRBJ1-2; D gene unclear. CDR3 size: 12 residues. Trimming took 8 bases from V and 8 from J, leaving 15 bases between them. Germline V CDR1 and CDR2: SNHLY, FYNNEI. CDR3 sequence reads: CASRQDGEGYTF. CDR3 DNA sequence: TGTGCCAGCCGGCAAGACGGAGAGGGCTACACCTTC.

This chain links TRBV5-4 with TRBJ2-7; 7 bases agree with TRBD1. J was trimmed by 1 base and V by 4 bases; bases with no gene match: 5. Germline loops: CDR1 SGHNT, CDR2 YYREEE (reference sequence). The CDR3 runs 14 residues. DNA for the CDR3: TGTGCCAGCAGCCAGAGGGACAGTTCCTACGAGCAGTACTTC. Translated: CASSQRDSSYEQYF.

V usage is TRBV7-8 and J usage is TRBJ2-5; D remains ambiguous. Trimming stripped 1 base from V and 5 bases from J, with 8 bases between. Germline CDR1 reads SGHVS; CDR2 reads FQNEAQ. This CDR3 has 13 amino acids. CDR3 sequence reads: CASSLVGPETQYF. The CDR3 nucleotides read TGTGCCAGCAGCTTAGTTGGGCCGGAGACCCAGTACTTC.

CDR3 coding DNA: TGTGCCAGCAGTTTATGGGACAGCGGGGGAGGCACCGGGGAGCTGTTTTTT. Translation gives CASSLWDSGGGTGELFF. The chain joins TRBV11-3 to TRBJ2-2, with D perhaps TRBD2 (8 bases). Germline CDR1 is SGHNT and CDR2 is YENEEA. This CDR3 is built from 17 residues. Trimming removed 6 bases at V and 4 bases at J, with 21 bases between.

This clone is deemed medium-sized. A read error is likely here: a far larger clone is one base away. Other DNA variants within this sample encode the same CDR3. V and J are TRBV4-1 and TRBJ2-1; weak D call: TRBD1 (6 bases). Germline V CDR1 and CDR2: MGHRA, YSYEKL. The V gene lost 0 bases and the J gene lost 7 bases, with 16 bases spanning the gap. This CDR3 spans 16 amino acids. CDR3 bases: TGCGCCAGCAGCCAAGATACACAGTCTCAGGGGAATGAGCAGTTCTTC. This codes for CASSQDTQSQGNEQFF.

This clone was seen at least ten times. The chain has TRBV27 and TRBJ2-7; 8 bases match TRBD2. Germline trimming cut 5 bases from V and 4 bases from J; bases unmatched to any gene: 7. Germline-derived CDR1 and CDR2 are MNHEY and SMNVEV (reference sequence). The CDR3 extends over 14 amino acids. The CDR3 nucleotides read TGTGCCAGCAGTCCCGGGGGGGGGAGGTACGAGCAGTACTTC. It translates to CASSPGGGRYEQYF.

The chain links TRBV28 to TRBJ2-7, with D tentatively TRBD1 or TRBD2 (5 bases each). V was pared by 6 bases and J by 5 bases, with 14 bases between. Germline V gene sequence: CDR1 MDHEN, CDR2 SYDVKM. CDR3 length: 13 amino acids. CDR3: CASSSGTVHEQYF. The CDR3 nucleotides read TGTGCCAGCAGCTCCGGGACGGTCCACGAGCAGTACTTC.

The J gene is TRBJ2-7, the V gene TRBV7-2, with a tentative D call TRBD2 (6 bases). Germline V CDR1 and CDR2: SGHTA, FQGNSA. This CDR3 spans 16 amino acids. V was shortened by 6 bases and J by 3 bases, with 21 bases between the two germline ends. The CDR3 sequence: CASRASPGGDGYEQYF. In nucleotides, the CDR3 is TGTGCCAGCAGGGCCTCACCGGGCGGGGACGGCTACGAGCAGTACTTC.